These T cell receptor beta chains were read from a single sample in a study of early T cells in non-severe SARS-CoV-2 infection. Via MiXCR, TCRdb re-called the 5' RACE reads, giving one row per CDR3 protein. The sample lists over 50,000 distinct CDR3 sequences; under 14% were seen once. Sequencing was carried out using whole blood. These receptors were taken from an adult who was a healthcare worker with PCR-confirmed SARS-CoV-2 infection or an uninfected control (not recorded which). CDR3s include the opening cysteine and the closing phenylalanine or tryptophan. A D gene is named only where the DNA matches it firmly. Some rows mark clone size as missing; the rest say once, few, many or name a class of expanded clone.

CASSTSQGHPEAFF | TGTGCCAGCAGCACTAGCCAGGGCCACCCTGAAGCTTTCTTT | many | TRBJ1-1 | - | TRBV7-9
CASSADRGFEQYF | TGTGCCAGCAGCGCAGACAGGGGTTTCGAGCAGTACTTC | many | TRBJ2-7 | TRBD1 | TRBV11-2
CASGASGRYNEQFF | TGTGCCAGCGGCGCCAGCGGGCGCTACAATGAGCAGTTCTTC | many | TRBJ2-1 | - | TRBV7-9
CASSLEGVPTDEQYF | TGTGCCAGCAGCTTGGAGGGGGTCCCGACTGACGAGCAGTACTTC | many | TRBJ2-7 | - | TRBV5-4
CASSLRTGYNEQFF | TGCGCCAGCAGCTTGAGGACAGGCTACAATGAGCAGTTCTTC | - | TRBJ2-1 | TRBD1 | TRBV5-1
CASSFSQPGQGYEAFF | TGTGCCAGCAGCTTTTCCCAGCCGGGACAGGGTTATGAAGCTTTCTTT | many | TRBJ1-1 | TRBD1 | TRBV7-2
CSAPDSGVNQPQHF | TGCAGTGCACCGGACAGCGGGGTAAATCAGCCCCAGCATTTT | few | TRBJ1-5 | - | TRBV20-1
CASSPTRGENEQFF | TGTGCCAGCAGCCCAACCCGAGGTGAGAATGAGCAGTTCTTC | many | TRBJ2-1 | - | TRBV12-3/TRBV12-4
CASSSTDRGLVTNTEAFF | TGTGCCAGCAGCTCAACGGACAGGGGTTTAGTTACAAACACTGAAGCTTTCTTT | - | TRBJ1-1 | TRBD1 | TRBV7-9
CASSQLVDEQFF | TGTGCCAGCAGTCAACTAGTCGATGAGCAGTTCTTC | - | TRBJ2-1 | - | TRBV6-2/TRBV6-3
CASSLVRDEQFF | TGTGCCAGCAGCTTAGTACGGGATGAGCAGTTCTTC | - | TRBJ2-1 | - | TRBV7-2
CASSFSAGGLNEQFF | TGTGCCAGCAGTTTCTCCGCGGGGGGGTTGAATGAGCAGTTCTTC | few | TRBJ2-1 | TRBD2 | TRBV12-3/TRBV12-4
CASSEALSRSGYTF | TGTGCCAGCAGTGAAGCGCTTTCTAGATCCGGCTACACCTTC | few | TRBJ1-2 | - | TRBV2
CASSNTGVEADTQYF | TGTGCCAGCAGCAACACCGGGGTGGAGGCAGATACGCAGTATTTT | - | TRBJ2-3 | - | TRBV3-1
CASSSTAYYGYTF | TGTGCCAGCAGTTCGACAGCCTACTATGGCTACACCTTC | few | TRBJ1-2 | - | TRBV6-1
CASRPERPDTEAFF | TGTGCCAGCAGACCCGAGCGTCCCGACACTGAAGCTTTCTTT | few | TRBJ1-1 | - | TRBV12-3/TRBV12-4
CASSAPLALPGKLFF | TGTGCCAGCAGCGCCCCCCTTGCCCTACCTGGGAAACTGTTTTTT | few | TRBJ1-4 | - | TRBV21-1
CASSYSKVSTEAFF | TGTGCCAGCAGTTACTCGAAGGTGAGCACTGAAGCTTTCTTT | - | TRBJ1-1 | - | TRBV6-5
CASSLGLGVAGELFF | TGTGCCAGCAGCTTAGGTCTGGGGGTAGCCGGGGAGCTGTTTTTT | - | TRBJ2-2 | - | TRBV7-2
CASSPGLAASTDTQYF | TGTGCCAGCAGCCCAGGACTAGCGGCGAGCACAGATACGCAGTATTTT | few | TRBJ2-3 | TRBD2 | TRBV6-5
CASRGTEAYEQYF | TGTGCCAGCAGGGGGACAGAAGCCTACGAGCAGTACTTC | few | TRBJ2-7 | TRBD1 | TRBV12-3/TRBV12-4
CASSGIAGGREQYF | TGTGCCAGCAGCGGAATAGCGGGGGGTAGGGAGCAGTACTTC | - | TRBJ2-7 | TRBD2 | TRBV7-6
CASSGAYNEQFF | TGTGCCAGCTCTGGGGCTTACAATGAGCAGTTCTTC | once | TRBJ2-1 | - | TRBV6-5
CASSGREGQYF | TGTGCCAGCAGCGGGAGGGAGGGGCAGTATTTT | - | TRBJ2-3 | TRBD2 | TRBV9
CASSFQGEKLFF | TGTGCCAGCAGTTTCCAGGGTGAAAAACTGTTTTTT | many | TRBJ1-4 | - | TRBV12-3/TRBV12-4
CSVAGQGSSGELFF | TGCAGCGTTGCGGGACAGGGGAGCTCCGGGGAGCTGTTTTTT | few | TRBJ2-2 | TRBD1 | TRBV29-1
CASSQDARGHEQYF | TGCGCCAGCAGCCAAGACGCCAGGGGACACGAGCAGTACTTC | few | TRBJ2-7 | - | TRBV4-3
CAISESALAGGQDTQYF | TGTGCCATCAGTGAGTCTGCACTAGCGGGGGGGCAAGATACGCAGTATTTT | many | TRBJ2-3 | TRBD2 | TRBV10-3
CASSGNVDQPQHF | TGTGCCAGCAGCGGCAATGTCGATCAGCCCCAGCATTTT | many | TRBJ1-5 | - | TRBV6-6
CASTPDGTTNEKLFF | TGTGCCAGCACCCCGGACGGGACAACTAATGAAAAACTGTTTTTT | many | TRBJ1-4 | - | TRBV6-6
CASSVGLLAGDADTQYF | TGTGCCAGCAGCGTAGGCCTCTTGGCGGGGGATGCAGATACGCAGTATTTT | many | TRBJ2-3 | TRBD2 | TRBV9
CSASRGHQGTYEQYF | TGCAGTGCTAGCCGCGGACACCAAGGAACCTACGAGCAGTACTTC | many | TRBJ2-7 | - | TRBV20-1
CASSPTTGSSGETQYF | TGTGCCAGCAGCCCGACCACTGGCTCCTCCGGGGAGACCCAGTACTTC | many | TRBJ2-5 | - | TRBV13
CASSQDRAGAGGYEQYF | TGCGCCAGCAGCCAAGATCGCGCGGGAGCGGGGGGTTACGAGCAGTACTTC | few | TRBJ2-7 | TRBD2 | TRBV4-3
CASSQEMDSSPNTEAFF | TGCGCCAGCAGCCAAGAAATGGACAGCTCGCCGAACACTGAAGCTTTCTTT | many | TRBJ1-1 | - | TRBV4-1
CAISESLGSGYTF | TGTGCCATCAGTGAGTCTCTAGGGTCTGGCTACACCTTC | many | TRBJ1-2 | - | TRBV10-3
CAIRTGTGTYNEQFF | TGTGCCATCAGGACCGGGACAGGCACCTACAATGAGCAGTTCTTC | - | TRBJ2-1 | TRBD1 | TRBV10-3
CAAGQGDYEQYF | TGTGCCGCTGGACAGGGGGACTACGAGCAGTACTTC | - | TRBJ2-7 | TRBD1 | TRBV30
CASSLDAGWGAKNIQYF | TGTGCCAGCAGCTTAGATGCGGGCTGGGGGGCCAAAAACATTCAGTACTTC | many | TRBJ2-4 | - | TRBV7-6
CASSKGRLETQYF | TGTGCCAGCAGCAAGGGGAGATTGGAGACCCAGTACTTC | many | TRBJ2-5 | - | TRBV11-2
CASSYVGPPTGDQPQHF | TGTGCCAGCAGTTATGTAGGCCCCCCGACAGGGGATCAGCCCCAGCATTTT | many | TRBJ1-5 | TRBD1 | TRBV27
CASSSTENYGYTF | TGTGCCAGCAGCTCCACAGAGAACTATGGCTACACCTTC | - | TRBJ1-2 | - | TRBV7-8